Following are 29 T cell receptor beta chains from one sample sequenced in a study of blood T cell repertoires in COVID-19 (dated by TCRdb to about 2020). Receptors were amplified or captured by the immunoSEQ multiplex PCR assay. Sourced from immuneACCESS, this table was stored by TCRdb with only in-frame sequences that have V and J called. A share of the clones is absent; for the studies checked, an unresolved V gene accounts for under half, and the remainder has no known explanation. This sample has about 170,000 clones in its table, and about 83% of those were observed once. Clones ranked in the top ten supply 6% to 9% of the sample. The specimen sequenced was peripheral blood. The receptors come from a man in his forties who had recovered from COVID-19.

This chain links TRBV25-1 with TRBJ1-1; TRBD1 agrees at 9 bases. V shed 5 bases, J shed 6 bases, and the junction held 7 bases outside the gene matches. The CDR3 covers 14 residues. The germline gives CDR1 MGHDK, CDR2 SYGVNS. The CDR3 DNA is TGTGCCAGCAGTTCAGACAGGGGGATCGCTGAAGCTTTCTTT. This encodes CASSSDRGIAEAFF.

The chain links TRBV19 to TRBJ1-2; D not resolved. The V gene's germline CDR1 is LNHDA and CDR2 SQIVND (reference sequence). The length of the CDR3 is 15 residues. The ends were cut back, 3 bases at V and 4 bases at J, with 15 bases in the middle. The chain's CDR3 is CASSIGRAASYGYTF. The CDR3 DNA follows: TGTGCCAGTAGTATTGGGAGGGCAGCCTCCTATGGCTACACCTTC.

This chain joins TRBV4-2 and TRBJ1-2, with TRBD1 matching over 10 bases. The junction had 9 bases not matched to a gene; V was cut back by 0 bases and J by 8 bases. CDR1 and CDR2 from the germline V gene are LGHNA and YNFKEQ. The CDR3 loop spans 16 amino acids. The CDR3 region has the DNA TGTGCCAGCAGCCAAGATCATAGACAGGGGGCGGGAGGCTACACCTTC. Translated: CASSQDHRQGAGGYTF.

The chain uses TRBV4-2 and TRBJ1-5; D uncertain. The germline V and J ends were trimmed by 0 bases and 7 bases, with 7 bases remaining between them. The CDR3 sequence is 13 residues long. CDR1 and CDR2 from the germline V gene are LGHNA and YNFKEQ. This chain's CDR3 is CASSQEVGQPQHF. The CDR3 nucleotides are TGTGCCAGCAGCCAAGAGGTGGGCCAGCCCCAGCATTTT.

The chain couples TRBV2 to TRBJ2-7, with 12 bases that match TRBD2. Germline-derived CDR1 and CDR2 are SNHLY and FYNNEI. The CDR3 loop spans 15 amino acids. V gave up 8 bases and J gave up 4 bases; unmatched junction bases: 9. This CDR3 is CASYFGLAGRYEQYF. In DNA, the CDR3 is TGTGCCAGCTATTTCGGACTAGCGGGAAGATACGAGCAGTACTTC.

In this sample, this clone turned up once. The gene calls are TRBV6-1 and TRBJ2-5; D ambiguous. V shed 2 bases and J shed 9 bases, with 22 bases lying between them. This CDR3 contains 16 residues. Germline-derived CDR1 and CDR2 are MNHNS and SASEGT. In DNA, the CDR3 is TGTGCCAGCAGTGAAAACCCAGACCCCCCTCCTCAGGCCCAGTACTTC. This encodes CASSENPDPPPQAQYF.

V is TRBV5-4 and J is TRBJ2-7, with 10 bases fitting TRBD2. J was trimmed by 5 bases and V by 1 base; bases with no gene match: 6. This CDR3 is 15 amino acids long. Per the germline V gene, CDR1 is SGHNT and CDR2 is YYREEE (reference sequence). CDR3 in DNA: TGTGCCAGCAGCTTGCTTAGCGGGGGGTTGAACGAGCAGTACTTC. It is translated as CASSLLSGGLNEQYF.

The V and J genes are TRBV6-1 and TRBJ2-7; 9 positions match TRBD2. This CDR3 spans 15 amino acids. The germline gives CDR1 MNHNS, CDR2 SASEGT. With V trimmed by 3 bases and J by 4 bases, 7 bases remained unmatched. CDR3: CASSEGLAHGYEQYF. The CDR3 DNA reads as TGTGCCAGCAGTGAGGGACTAGCCCACGGGTACGAGCAGTACTTC.

V and J are TRBV15 and TRBJ2-7; the D is unclear. Germline CDR1 and CDR2: LNHNV and YYDKDF (reference sequence). V lost 0 bases to trimming and J lost 0 bases, with 6 bases between them. This CDR3 comprises 14 residues. The CDR3 DNA reads TGTGCCACCAGCAGAGATCCCTACTCCTACGAGCAGTACTTC. It translates to CATSRDPYSYEQYF.

The chain joins TRBV4-3 to TRBJ1-6; TRBD1 is a possible D gene (5 bases). The CDR3 consists of 14 residues. The germline gives CDR1 LGHNA, CDR2 YSLEER. V lost 3 bases, J lost 10 bases, and 13 bases lay in between. For the CDR3, the DNA is TGCGCCAGCAGCCAGGCAGGGTTCGGGTCACCCCTCCACTTT. It specifies CASSQAGFGSPLHF.

The rearrangement uses TRBV19 and TRBJ2-5, with D unresolved. V was trimmed by 2 bases and J by 3 bases, leaving 7 bases between them. Germline V CDR1 and CDR2: LNHDA, SQIVND (reference sequence). This CDR3 contains 13 residues. CDR3 bases: TGTGCCAGTAGTATAATGGCAGAAGAGACCCAGTACTTC. This codes for CASSIMAEETQYF.

The genes are TRBV7-9 and TRBJ2-2; 11 bases match TRBD2. The CDR3 sequence is 18 residues long. Unmatched junction bases numbered 9, after V lost 2 bases and J lost 4 bases. Looked up from germline, CDR1 is SEHNR and CDR2 is FQNEAQ (reference sequence). In nucleotides, the CDR3 is TGTGCCAGCAGCTTATCGGCCCGACTAGCGGGAATCACCGGGGAGCTGTTTTTT. It is translated as CASSLSARLAGITGELFF.

The V and J genes are TRBV11-3 and TRBJ1-1; the D is unclear. The germline V gene encodes CDR1 SGHNT and CDR2 YENEEA. The CDR3 runs 13 residues. The ends were cut back, 5 bases at V and 5 bases at J, with 12 bases in the middle. CDR3 DNA sequence: TGTGCCAGCAGCCGCACCCAGTCGACTGAAGCTTTCTTT. It codes for CASSRTQSTEAFF.

The rearrangement links TRBV6-5 to TRBJ1-6; no reliable D call. Germline V gene data show CDR1 as MNHEY and CDR2 as SVGAGI. The CDR3 consists of 13 residues. Trimming pared 8 bases from V and 6 bases from J, leaving 11 bases between. CDR3 region: CASHPYVNSPLHF. The CDR3 DNA is TGTGCCAGCCACCCCTATGTTAATTCACCCCTCCACTTT.

J is TRBJ1-5 and V is TRBV6-5, with D uncertain. V was trimmed by 0 bases and J by 1 base, leaving 7 bases between them. This CDR3 region has 15 residues. Looked up from germline, CDR1 is MNHEY and CDR2 is SVGAGI. The CDR3 here is CASSYSSYSNQPQHF. The DNA for the CDR3 is TGTGCCAGCAGTTACTCCTCCTACAGCAATCAGCCCCAGCATTTT.

This sequence joins TRBV4-1 and TRBJ2-2; 8 bases map to TRBD2. The CDR3 length is 15 residues. V shed 7 bases and J 5 bases; nucleotides not matched to a gene: 9. Germline CDR1 is MGHRA and CDR2 is YSYEKL. CDR3 coding DNA: TGCGCCAGCAACCTAGGACGGGGGGGGACCGGGGAGCTGTTTTTT. Its protein is CASNLGRGGTGELFF.

V gene TRBV5-1 combines with J gene TRBJ1-4, with TRBD1 identical over 11 bases. The germline CDR1 and CDR2 sequences are SGHRS and YFSETQ. This CDR3 spans 16 amino acids. J gave up 8 bases and V 4 bases, and 10 bases lay outside the gene matches. CDR3 sequence reads: CASSKPGTGGGEKLFF. CDR3 bases: TGCGCCAGCAGCAAACCCGGGACAGGGGGTGGCGAAAAACTGTTTTTT.

The chain recombines TRBV6-5 with TRBJ1-1; TRBD1 matches at 7 bases. With 8 bases clipped from V and 8 bases from J, the junction kept 8 bases outside the gene matches. Germline lookup yields CDR1 MNHEY and CDR2 SVGAGI. There are 12 residues in the CDR3. The CDR3 nucleotides are TGTGCCAGCGCAACCCAGGGGGTGGAAGCTTTCTTT. Its protein is CASATQGVEAFF.

V is TRBV19 and J is TRBJ1-3; D is ambiguous. The CDR3 loop spans 16 amino acids. V lost 5 bases, J lost 0 bases, and 14 bases lay in between. Germline V gene lookup returns CDR1 LNHDA and CDR2 SQIVND (reference sequence). CDR3 sequence: CASSLRSPFSGNTIYF. The CDR3 DNA reads as TGTGCCAGTAGTTTGAGAAGTCCATTCTCTGGAAACACCATATATTTT.

The rearrangement joins TRBV30 to TRBJ1-5, with TRBD1 matching over 7 bases. Germline CDR1 reads GTSNPN; CDR2 reads SVGIG (reference sequence). With V trimmed by 2 bases and J by 7 bases, 8 bases remained unmatched. The length of the CDR3 is 14 residues. Here the CDR3 reads CAWSTGQVPQPQHF. In DNA form, the CDR3 reads TGTGCCTGGAGTACAGGACAGGTTCCCCAGCCCCAGCATTTT.

The V and J genes are TRBV29-1 and TRBJ1-1; D gene ambiguous. The CDR3 is made up of 12 amino acids. The germline V gene encodes CDR1 SQVTM and CDR2 ANQGSEA. Trimming took 3 bases from V and 8 from J, leaving 13 bases between them. CDR3 nucleotide sequence: TGCAGCGTTGAGTCCGAGCTGTCGGAAGCTTTCTTT. Translated, it gives CSVESELSEAFF.

This chain uses TRBV20-1 with TRBJ1-1; no clear D. This CDR3 has 11 amino acids. Trimming removed 2 bases at V and 6 bases at J, with 7 bases between. Germline V lookup: CDR1 DFQATT, CDR2 SNEGSKA (reference sequence). The CDR3 is CSARPGPEAFF. CDR3 bases: TGCAGTGCTAGACCTGGGCCTGAAGCTTTCTTT.

The CDR3 reads CASSPGWSGVGYEQYF. For the CDR3, the DNA is TGTGCCAGCAGCCCTGGTTGGTCGGGAGTAGGTTACGAGCAGTACTTC. The V and J genes are TRBV4-2 and TRBJ2-7, with TRBD2 as a possible D gene (6 bases). V was cut by 4 bases and J by 4 bases, with 20 bases left in between. Looked up from germline, CDR1 is LGHNA and CDR2 is YNFKEQ. The CDR3 runs 16 residues.

V gene TRBV5-5 combines with J gene TRBJ2-7; D is perhaps TRBD1 (6 bases). The V end was cut by 4 bases, the J end by 9 bases, with 11 bases between. The germline V gene has CDR1 SGHKS and CDR2 YYEKEE (reference sequence). CDR3 length: 11 amino acids. The CDR3 DNA reads as TGTGCCAGCAGCCCTGGGGGCGGGCAGTACTTC. It is translated as CASSPGGGQYF.

This chain links TRBV6-2 or TRBV6-3 with TRBJ2-7; D remains unclear. In germline, CDR1 is MNHEY, CDR2 SVGEGT. The CDR3 covers 15 residues. Trimming removed 3 bases at V and 2 bases at J, with 14 bases between. CDR3 sequence reads: CASSYGRGGAYEQYF. The CDR3 nucleotides are TGTGCCAGCAGTTATGGCCGAGGCGGAGCCTACGAGCAGTACTTC.

J is TRBJ2-2 and V is TRBV4-1; tentatively, D is TRBD2 (6 bases). V lost 3 bases to trimming and J lost 3 bases, with 14 bases between them. The CDR3 spans 16 residues. From germline, CDR1 is MGHRA and CDR2 YSYEKL. The CDR3 bases are TGCGCCAGCAGCCAGGGGCGGGGTACCGACACCGGGGAGCTGTTTTTT. Amino acid sequence: CASSQGRGTDTGELFF.

This clone was seen once. The CDR3 nucleotides read TGTGCCAGCAGCCCGCGCGAGGCGGGAGGGGCAGATACGCAGTATTTT. It translates to CASSPREAGGADTQYF. The rearrangement joins TRBV7-2 to TRBJ2-3; TRBD2 matches at 9 bases. The CDR3 has 16 residues. J gave up 4 bases and V 5 bases, and 10 bases lay outside the gene matches. Germline values: CDR1 SGHTA, CDR2 FQGNSA.

The rearrangement joins TRBV24-1 to TRBJ2-2; TRBD1 matches 9 bases. CDR3 size: 16 residues. From germline, CDR1 is KGHDR and CDR2 SFDVKD. V shed 2 bases and J 6 bases; nucleotides not matched to a gene: 6. This CDR3 reads CATSDSATGGAGELFF. The DNA for the CDR3 is TGTGCCACCAGTGATTCCGCGACAGGGGGTGCCGGGGAGCTGTTTTTT.

The chain links TRBV6-6 to TRBJ2-3; 10 nucleotides agree with TRBD2. V gave up 6 bases and J gave up 1 base; unmatched junction bases: 7. The CDR3 extends over 16 amino acids. The germline gives CDR1 MNHNY, CDR2 SVGAGI (reference sequence). CDR3 residues: CASRYTGTSGTDTQYF. CDR3 nucleotides: TGTGCCAGCAGATACACCGGGACTAGCGGCACAGATACGCAGTATTTT.